The following is a T cell receptor (beta chain) sequence with its context. The antigen remains unidentified. The survey-level immunoSEQ assay was used. Libraries were prepared by immunoSEQ multiplex PCR; TCRdb keeps only in-frame clonotypes and omits some of them. The sample has about 21,000 clones, less than 80% seen once. The entry originates in a study of STAT5B mutations in CD4+ large granular lymphocyte leukemia. The study's findings and limits: Main leukemic clonotypes were patient-specific, but about 26% appeared at low frequency elsewhere. Top patient clones used TRBV06 genes more often: 8/27 versus 2/35 in controls.

Controls came from buffy coats of healthy blood donors. Germline CDR1 and CDR2: LNHDA and SQIVND (reference sequence). V was shortened by 0 bases and J by 5 bases, with 7 bases between the two germline ends. The CDR3 has 14 residues. The TCR sequence derives from a human donor in good health. The material sequenced was CD4+ T cells from blood buffy coats. The chain couples TRBV19 to TRBJ2-2; D is unclear. The CDR3 is CASSIDSRTGELFF. The DNA of the CDR3 is TGTGCCAGTAGTATAGATTCCCGAACCGGGGAGCTGTTTTTT.